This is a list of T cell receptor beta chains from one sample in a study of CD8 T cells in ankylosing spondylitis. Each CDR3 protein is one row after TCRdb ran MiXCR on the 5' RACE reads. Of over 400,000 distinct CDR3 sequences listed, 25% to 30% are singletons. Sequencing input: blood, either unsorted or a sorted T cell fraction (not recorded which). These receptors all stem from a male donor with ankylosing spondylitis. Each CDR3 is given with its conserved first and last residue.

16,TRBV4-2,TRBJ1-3,CASSHSPGSSGNTIYF
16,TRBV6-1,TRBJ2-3,CASTEGLAGSADTQYF
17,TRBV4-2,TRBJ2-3,CASSQAPPGTSTDTQYF
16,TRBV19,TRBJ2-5,CASSRKKGRGQETQYF
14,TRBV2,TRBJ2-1,CASRPHGTYNEQFF
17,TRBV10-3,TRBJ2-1,CAISVTDGLAGANEQFF
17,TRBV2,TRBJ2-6,CASTPSQGRSGANVLTF
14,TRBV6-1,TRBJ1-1,CASSEAGGTTEAFF
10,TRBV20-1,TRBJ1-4,CSAIREKLFF
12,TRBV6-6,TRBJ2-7,CASSYTGQSKYF
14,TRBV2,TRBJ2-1,CASQVPGGEGEQFF
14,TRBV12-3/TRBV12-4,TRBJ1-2,CASRAQGTYDGYTF
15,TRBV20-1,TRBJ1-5,CSAEGTGANNQPQHF
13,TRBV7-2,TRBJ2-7,CASCQLPTYEQYF
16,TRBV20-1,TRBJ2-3,CSARGRGPTSTDTQYF
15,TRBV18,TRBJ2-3,CASSPPSQRTDTQYF
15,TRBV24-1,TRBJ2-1,CATSPRGASYNEQFF
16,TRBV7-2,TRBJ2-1,CASSLEGGRRRNEQFF
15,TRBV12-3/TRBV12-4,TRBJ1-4,CASSLSLAGEEKLFF
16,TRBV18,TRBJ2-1,CASSPPVLGNYNEQFF
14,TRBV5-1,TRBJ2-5,CASSLVAHQETQYF
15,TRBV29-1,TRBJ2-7,CSVGGTGGFRSEQYF
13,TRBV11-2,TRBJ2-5,CASSQRFQETQYF
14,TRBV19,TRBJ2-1,CASSIRGGPGKQFF
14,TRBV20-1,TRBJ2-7,CSAGDRTTTYEQYF
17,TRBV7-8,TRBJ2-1,CASSSTSSGSPYNEQFF
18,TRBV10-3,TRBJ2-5,CAISESMSGRGTQETQYF
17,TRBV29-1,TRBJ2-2,CSVEPWGEGPATGELFF
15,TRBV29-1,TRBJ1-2,CSVEEGQGLDYGYTF
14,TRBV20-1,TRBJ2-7,CSADKGPNYYEQYF
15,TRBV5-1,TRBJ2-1,CASSFPFAGDNEQFF
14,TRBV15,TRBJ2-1,CATSRELTYNEQFF
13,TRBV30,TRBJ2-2,CAWSASSAGELFF
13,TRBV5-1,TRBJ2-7,CASAGGGVDEQYF
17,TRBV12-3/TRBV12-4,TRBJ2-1,CASSSPTSGGSYNEQFF
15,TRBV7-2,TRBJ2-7,CASSPGLHHSYEQYF
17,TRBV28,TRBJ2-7,CASSPGGAGQGPYEQYF
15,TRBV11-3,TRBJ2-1,CASSFVTPPHNEQFF
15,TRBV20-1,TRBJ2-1,CSATRGWVPNNEQFF
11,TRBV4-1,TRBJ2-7,CAWWIDYEQYF
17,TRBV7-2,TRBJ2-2,CASTYPDGRVNTGELFF
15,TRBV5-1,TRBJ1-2,CASSLGTGSSYGYTF
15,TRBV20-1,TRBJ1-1,CSAREARGQDTEAFF
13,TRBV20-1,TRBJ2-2,CSAARTMPGELFF
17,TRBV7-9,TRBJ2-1,CASSLWTSGRAVDEQFF